Given below is one T cell receptor (beta chain) in context. The target antigen is unknown. This sample was included in a study of cytomegalovirus exposure and HLA in healthy donors. Notes on the study in general: With high specificity and sensitivity, the classifier reportedly diagnosed cytomegalovirus status. In a later analysis, TCR beta V- and J-gene trimming was associated with a missense DCLRE1C variant. For most TCR sequences rarity was the rule, although some public TCRs occurred in many donors.

CDR3 size: 15 residues. Germline CDR1 is MNHEY and CDR2 is SVGAGI. J gave up 7 bases and V 0 bases, and 8 bases lay outside the gene matches. PCR was performed using 60 Vbeta and 13 Jbeta primers. Measured with immunoSEQ multiplex PCR; TCRdb has only the in-frame clones, and not every one. In the table there are 190,000 or so clones, around 83% of which are singletons. Sequencing was done on a sample of PBMCs. The V gene is TRBV6-5, the J gene TRBJ2-7; 8 nucleotides match TRBD1. The receptor was isolated from a man aged 45-65 years in good health and CMV-seronegative. The CDR3: CASSYSGRGPREQYF. The CDR3 coding sequence is TGTGCCAGCAGTTACTCGGGCAGGGGGCCGAGGGAGCAGTACTTC.